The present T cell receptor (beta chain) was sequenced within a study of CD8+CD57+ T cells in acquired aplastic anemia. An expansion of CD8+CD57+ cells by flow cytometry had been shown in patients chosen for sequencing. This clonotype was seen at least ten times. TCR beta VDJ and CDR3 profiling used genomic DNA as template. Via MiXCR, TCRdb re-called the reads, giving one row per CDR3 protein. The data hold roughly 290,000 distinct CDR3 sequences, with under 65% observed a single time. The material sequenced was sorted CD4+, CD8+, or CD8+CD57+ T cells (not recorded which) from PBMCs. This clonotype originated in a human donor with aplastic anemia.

CDR3 loop: CASRLDRVGEKLFF. DNA of the CDR3: TGTGCCAGCCGCTTAGACAGGGTCGGCGAAAAACTGTTTTTT. J is TRBJ1-4 and V is TRBV6-6, with 7 bases fitting TRBD1. CDR3 size: 14 residues. V was clipped by 8 bases and J by 8 bases; unmatched bases: 11. From germline, CDR1 is MNHNY and CDR2 SVGAGI (reference sequence).